This entry lists 20 T cell receptor beta chains sequenced from one sample in a study of blood T cell repertoires in COVID-19. Sequencing was performed with immunoSEQ multiplex PCR; in TCRdb, only in-frame clones are kept and a portion is missing. This table holds 25,000 to 35,000 clones, 83% found once. Sequencing was done on a sample of peripheral blood. The receptors were sampled from a man in his 70s with active COVID-19.

The chain has TRBV27 and TRBJ1-2; TRBD1 matches 8 bases. Germline CDR1 and CDR2: MNHEY and SMNVEV (reference sequence). The ends lost 6 bases at V and 4 bases at J; junction bases unmatched: 10. This CDR3 has 15 amino acids. The CDR3 DNA is TGTGCCAGCAGACCCCGGGACAGGTTCTTCTATGGCTACACCTTC. Its translation: CASRPRDRFFYGYTF.

The rearrangement uses TRBV3-1 (or the pseudogene TRBV3-2) and TRBJ2-3; 15 bases align to TRBD2. The CDR3 runs 18 residues. CDR1 and CDR2 from the germline V gene are LGHDT and YNNKEL (reference sequence). V dropped 2 bases and J dropped 4; count of bases not matched to a gene: 7. In DNA, the CDR3 is TGTGCCAGCAGCCAACCGGGACTAGCGGGAGGCGGGGCAGATACGCAGTATTTT. Its translation: CASSQPGLAGGGADTQYF.

The rearrangement links TRBV2 to TRBJ1-1, with D unclear. Germline CDR1 reads SNHLY; CDR2 reads FYNNEI. Deletions cut 7 bases from V and 3 bases from J, with 12 bases between. The CDR3 is made up of 13 amino acids. The CDR3 loop is CASMRWRDTEAFF. Written as DNA, the CDR3 is TGTGCCAGCATGAGGTGGAGGGACACTGAAGCTTTCTTT. The full variable domain, its missing parts supplied by reference TRBV2 and TRBJ1-1, is EPEVTQTPSHQVTQMGQEVILRCVPISNHLYFYWYRQILGQKVEFLVSFYNNEISEKSEIFDDQFSVERPDGSNFTLKIRSTKLEDSAMYFCASMRWRDTEAFFGQGTRLTVV.

V usage is TRBV5-1 and J usage is TRBJ1-2, with D possibly being TRBD1 (5 bases). V was shortened by 3 bases and J by 5 bases, with 14 bases between the two germline ends. The CDR3 loop spans 14 amino acids. Germline CDR1 and CDR2: SGHRS and YFSETQ. This CDR3 is CASSSEGREYGYTF. The CDR3 DNA reads as TGCGCCAGCAGCTCGGAGGGCAGGGAATATGGCTACACCTTC.

This clone came up once. V usage is TRBV7-8 and J usage is TRBJ1-1; D perhaps matches TRBD1 (5 bases). Trimming cost V 2 bases and J 2 bases, with 12 bases left between them. The CDR3 contains 15 residues. Germline assignment: CDR1 SGHVS and CDR2 FQNEAQ. In DNA, the CDR3 is TGTGCCAGCAGCTTATTAGTACAGGCTAACACTGAAGCTTTCTTT. Protein: CASSLLVQANTEAFF.

The sample holds one count of this clone. The chain recombines TRBV4-1 with TRBJ2-7; TRBD2 matches at 10 bases. CDR1 is MGHRA and CDR2 is YSYEKL in the germline V gene. The CDR3 extends over 19 amino acids. V lost 0 bases, J lost 2 bases, and 13 bases stayed unmatched. The CDR3 nucleotides are TGCGCCAGCAGCCAAGAAAACCCGGTCGTAGCGGGGGGAACCTACGAGCAGTACTTC. Translation gives CASSQENPVVAGGTYEQYF.

The J gene is TRBJ2-7, the V gene TRBV28, with D maybe TRBD1 (7 bases). Looked up from germline, CDR1 is MDHEN and CDR2 is SYDVKM. The CDR3 length is 14 residues. V was trimmed by 3 bases and J by 3 bases, leaving 12 bases between them. CDR3 nucleotide sequence: TGTGCCAGCAGTTTCGCGGGACAGCTCTACGAGCAGTACTTC. Its translation is CASSFAGQLYEQYF.

J is TRBJ2-7 and V is TRBV19, with D possibly TRBD1 on 6 matching bases. Germline CDR1 and CDR2: LNHDA and SQIVND (reference sequence). CDR3 size: 15 residues. V was shortened by 5 bases and J by 6 bases, with 20 bases between the two germline ends. Here the CDR3 DNA reads TGTGCCAGTAGTGCCCGCCCCGAAGGGGGTTCCGAGCAGTACTTC. Translation gives CASSARPEGGSEQYF.

The chain combines TRBV7-9 with TRBJ2-5; 8 positions match TRBD2. With V trimmed by 5 bases and J by 1 base, 15 bases remained unmatched. The germline V gene has CDR1 SEHNR and CDR2 FQNEAQ (reference sequence). The CDR3 is 18 amino acids. DNA of the CDR3: TGTGCCAGCAGCCCGTCTCGTTTGGGGCGGGGGGCCCAAGAGACCCAGTACTTC. Translation gives CASSPSRLGRGAQETQYF.

The chain joins TRBV3-1 (or the pseudogene TRBV3-2) to TRBJ2-3, with 9 bases identical to TRBD2. CDR1 and CDR2 (germline): LGHDT, YNNKEL (reference sequence). CDR3 size: 15 residues. Trimming cost V 4 bases and J 5 bases; bases outside gene matches: 7. CDR3: CASSLRTSAEDTQYF. In DNA form, the CDR3 reads TGTGCCAGCAGCCTCAGGACTAGCGCCGAAGATACGCAGTATTTT.

This chain uses TRBV3-1 (or the pseudogene TRBV3-2) with TRBJ2-1; possible D gene TRBD2, 6 bases. Germline V gene sequence: CDR1 LGHDT, CDR2 YNNKEL (reference sequence). Between the trimmed V and J ends, which lost 5 bases and 4 bases, there was a span of 9 bases. CDR3 length: 13 residues. CDR3 residues: CASSADYYNEQFF. CDR3 in DNA: TGTGCCAGCAGCGCGGACTATTACAATGAGCAGTTCTTC.

This clone was recorded only once. The chain employs TRBV10-3 and TRBJ1-2; 7 nucleotides align to TRBD1. The CDR3 spans 11 residues. Per the germline V gene, CDR1 is ENHRY and CDR2 is SYGVKD. V was pared by 3 bases and J by 8 bases, with 0 bases of the junction left unmatched. CDR3 DNA: TGTGCCATCAGTGAAGGGGGCGGCTACACCTTC. Translation: CAISEGGGYTF.

The CDR3 sequence is CASSNEGDRVTEAFF. The CDR3 DNA reads as TGCGCCAGCAGTAACGAGGGGGACAGGGTCACTGAAGCTTTCTTT. V and J are TRBV10-1 and TRBJ1-1; 9 nucleotides line up with TRBD1. This CDR3 region has 15 residues. V was clipped by 5 bases and J by 4 bases; unmatched bases: 8. From germline, CDR1 is WNHNN and CDR2 SYGVQD (reference sequence).

The J gene is TRBJ2-7, the V gene TRBV6-1; TRBD1 agrees at 7 bases. The junction had 15 bases not matched to a gene; V was cut back by 2 bases and J by 2 bases. Germline CDR1 and CDR2: MNHNS and SASEGT. The CDR3 consists of 18 residues. The CDR3 sequence: CASSEMGRGSTRTYEQYF. The CDR3 DNA follows: TGTGCCAGCAGTGAAATGGGCAGGGGGTCCACCAGAACCTACGAGCAGTACTTC.

The rearrangement joins TRBV1 to TRBJ2-4; TRBD2 was called by the table and not checked on the DNA. TRBV1 is tagged as a pseudogene. The CDR3 has 15 amino acids. The CDR3 sequence is CTSSQAVLAKNIQYF. Written as DNA, the CDR3 is TGCACCAGCAGCCAAGCGGTTCTAGCCAAAAACATTCAGTACTTC.

The chain joins TRBV27 to TRBJ1-2; possibly TRBD1 for D (6 bases). CDR3 length: 18 residues. Per the germline V gene, CDR1 is MNHEY and CDR2 is SMNVEV (reference sequence). Trimming removed 6 bases at V and 0 bases at J, with 23 bases between. The CDR3 region has the DNA TGTGCCAGCAGCCTATGGGCCCGACGGGACACCACTAACTATGGCTACACCTTC. As protein: CASSLWARRDTTNYGYTF.

The chain uses TRBV14 and TRBJ1-1, with D maybe TRBD1 (5 bases). The CDR3 runs to 14 residues. The V end lost 2 bases, the J end lost 4 bases, and 11 bases lay between the germline ends. The germline gives CDR1 SGHDN, CDR2 FVKESK. The CDR3 loop reads CASSQIDRTTEAFF. The CDR3 DNA reads TGTGCCAGCAGCCAAATTGACAGAACCACTGAAGCTTTCTTT.

This chain connects TRBV19 to TRBJ1-2, with 7 nucleotides matching TRBD1. The CDR3 is made up of 14 amino acids. V gave up 6 bases and J gave up 6 bases; unmatched junction bases: 10. Germline V lookup: CDR1 LNHDA, CDR2 SQIVND (reference sequence). CDR3 in amino acids: CASSTRGTAHGYTF. For the CDR3, the DNA is TGTGCCAGTAGCACCAGAGGGACAGCACATGGCTACACCTTC.

The chain is built from TRBV12-5 and TRBJ1-6; TRBD1 matches 8 bases. The trim removed 0 bases at V and 9 bases at J, leaving 10 bases unmatched. The CDR3 consists of 17 residues. Germline V CDR1 and CDR2: LGHNT, FRNRAP. CDR3 residues: CASGLVGGQEIFSPLHF. CDR3 DNA sequence: TGTGCTAGTGGTTTGGTCGGGGGACAGGAGATTTTTTCACCCCTCCACTTT.

The chain uses TRBV3-1 (or the pseudogene TRBV3-2) and TRBJ2-5; TRBD2 matches 10 bases. The CDR3 covers 14 residues. Germline V gene data show CDR1 as LGHDT and CDR2 as YNNKEL (reference sequence). J was trimmed by 4 bases and V by 8 bases; bases with no gene match: 7. CDR3 residues: CASSSGGPRETQYF. In DNA form, the CDR3 reads TGTGCCAGCTCTAGCGGGGGCCCTCGAGAGACCCAGTACTTC.